The 4 T cell receptor beta chains below were found in one sample sequenced in a study of Ad26.COV2.S vaccination and SARS-CoV-2 variants. Treatment noted: roughly 20 received Ad26.COV2.S at low or high dose, single or two shots; about five received placebo; per-sample allocation not given. Samples came from day 63 after the first vaccine or placebo injection. Method: immunoSEQ multiplex PCR; TCRdb's copy keeps in-frame clones and lacks some. The table has 430,000 or so clones, more than 80% seen once. The sequencing used peripheral blood, collected in a trial of Ad26.COV2.S vaccine versus placebo. All receptors derive from a person between 18 and 65 years old who received the Ad26.COV2.S COVID-19 vaccine or a placebo.

This chain uses TRBV7-2 with TRBJ1-1; 11 positions match TRBD1. The CDR3 spans 14 residues. Germline values: CDR1 SGHTA, CDR2 FQGNSA. The J segment lost 7 bases and the V segment lost 0 bases, leaving 1 base of the junction unmatched. The chain's CDR3 is CASSLAGQGVEAFF. The CDR3 bases are TGTGCCAGCAGCTTAGCGGGACAGGGGGTTGAAGCTTTCTTT.

CDR3 coding DNA: TGTGCCAGCAGCAATGAGGACAGTCATACTGAAGCTTTCTTT. Protein: CASSNEDSHTEAFF. The V gene is TRBV21-1, the J gene TRBJ1-1; the table calls TRBD1, which could not be checked here. TRBV21-1 is termed a pseudogene. The CDR3 covers 14 residues.

V gene TRBV10-1 combines with J gene TRBJ1-1; 8 nucleotides line up with TRBD1. The CDR3 runs to 16 residues. V gave up 3 bases and J gave up 5 bases; unmatched junction bases: 11. CDR1 WNHNN and CDR2 SYGVQD come from the germline V gene (reference sequence). The CDR3 protein is CASSDSPDRGWTEAFF. The CDR3 coding sequence is TGCGCCAGCAGTGATTCCCCTGACAGGGGTTGGACTGAAGCTTTCTTT.

To note about this clone: Other DNA sequences of this sample code for an identical CDR3. The V and J genes are TRBV9 and TRBJ1-1; D is undetermined. V dropped 0 bases and J dropped 2 bases, with 5 bases sitting between them. The CDR3 contains 13 residues. Per germline, CDR1 SGDLS and CDR2 YYNGEE. CDR3 sequence reads: CASSVDRNTEAFF. The CDR3 DNA reads TGTGCCAGCAGCGTAGACCGAAACACTGAAGCTTTCTTT. Supplemented by reference TRBV9 and TRBJ1-1, the full variable domain reads DSGVTQTPKHLITATGQRVTLRCSPRSGDLSVYWYQQSLDQGLQFLIQYYNGEERAKGNILERFSAQQFPDLHSELNLSSLELGDSALYFCASSVDRNTEAFFGQGTRLTVV.